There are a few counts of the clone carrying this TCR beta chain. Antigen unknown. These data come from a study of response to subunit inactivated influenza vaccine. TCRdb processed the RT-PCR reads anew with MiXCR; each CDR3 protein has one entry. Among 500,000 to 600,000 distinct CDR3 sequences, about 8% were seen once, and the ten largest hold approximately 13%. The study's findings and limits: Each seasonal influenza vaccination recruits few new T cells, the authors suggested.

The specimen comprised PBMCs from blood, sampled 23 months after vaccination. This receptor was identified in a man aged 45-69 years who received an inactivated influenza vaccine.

CDR3 sequence: CASSLSPARSPLHF. CDR3 DNA sequence: TGTGCCAGCAGTTTAAGCCCTGCAAGATCACCCCTCCACTTT. The V gene is TRBV12-3 or TRBV12-4, the J gene TRBJ1-6; D gene unclear. This CDR3 spans 14 amino acids. With 2 bases removed from V and 10 bases from J, the gap between germline ends came to 12 bases.